This TCR beta chain derives from a study of T cell repertoires in cytomegalovirus infection (dated by TCRdb to between 2018 and 2021). With regard to the full study: Recently identified HLA-C-restricted CMV epitopes, whose presentation resists viral immunomodulation, were targeted by peptide stimulations together with well-studied HLA-B-restricted epitopes. Donor HLA type was relevant to the analysis, as public TCR beta signatures indicated carriage of CMV infection together with the matching HLA type. The paper's findings and limits, for the study overall: In both this cohort and an independent cohort of approximately 350 donors, the cumulative frequency of public TCR beta family members distinguished carriers of CMV infection plus the relevant HLA type. The ex vivo response was dominated by HLA-C-restricted CMV-specific TCR beta clonotypes, and the single most frequent clonotype in two of eight donors was supplied by these HLA-C-restricted clonotypes.

The meaning of the sample's treatment or condition label: in vitro stimulation with specific CMV peptide epitopes to enrich CMV-specific T cells. Sequences MNHEY (CDR1) and SVGAGI (CDR2) are obtained from the germline V gene. CDR3 length: 15 amino acids, cysteine to phenylalanine. CDR3 DNA only is kept here, 45 bases in frame from base 1. V is cut by 2 bases and J by 0 bases, and the space between the germline ends is 11 bases. The run used an Illumina HiSeq 1500. The public reads were reprocessed in TCRdb via fastp at Q25 and MiXCR, keeping in-frame beta chains. Each CDR3 protein gets just one entry, which takes the most common genes and DNA from the rows behind it. Present in this sample are under 130,000 distinct CDR3 sequences, under 50% of which were seen just once. The ten largest clones capture roughly 70% of the sample. About this clonotype: Its antigen has not been determined. Base-call qualities are not available, and no considerably larger clone is one nucleotide away.

The chain joins TRBV6-5 to TRBJ2-7; tentative D gene TRBD1, with 6 bases matching. The sequence was obtained from a human donor in good health (CMV status not recorded). Some clones in this sample may be carry-over from other donors' samples. This specimen was CD8+ T cells from cultured PBMCs, taken from culture after CMV antigen stimulation. This receptor carries the CDR3 CASSYGPDSSYEQYF. The sequenced DNA is TGTGCCAGCAGTTACGGTCCGGACAGCTCCTACGAGCAGTACTTC.